The 12 T cell receptor beta chains in this list originate from one sample, sequenced in a study of blood T cells in healthy people across ages. Using a J-beta primer mix together with a sample-barcoded 5' primer, a second PCR was run for roughly 6 to 11 cycles. TCRdb reprocessed the 5' RACE reads via MiXCR and lists one record per CDR3 protein. In the table there are 1.4 million or so distinct CDR3 sequences, approximately 42% of which are singletons. The sample taken for sequencing was blood. These receptor sequences come from a woman aged 18-29 years in good health.

This rearrangement joins TRBV30 to TRBJ2-6; D is unresolved. V was cut by 2 bases and J by 2 bases, with 4 bases left in between. The CDR3 loop spans 13 amino acids. Germline V gives CDR1 GTSNPN, CDR2 SVGIG (reference sequence). CDR3 region: CAWSFTGANVLTF. CDR3 sequence (DNA): TGTGCCTGGAGTTTCACTGGGGCCAACGTCCTGACTTTC.

The chain employs TRBV20-1 and TRBJ1-3; D not certain. The length of the CDR3 is 13 residues. Per the germline V gene, CDR1 is DFQATT and CDR2 is SNEGSKA (reference sequence). Trimming removed 5 bases from V and 7 bases from J, with 15 bases in between. The CDR3 DNA follows: TGCAGTGCTGGGGATTATAGAGTCAACACCATATATTTT. Its translation is CSAGDYRVNTIYF.

The chain links TRBV5-1 to TRBJ2-7; 7 bases fit TRBD1. Germline V gene lookup returns CDR1 SGHRS and CDR2 YFSETQ. The CDR3 is 15 amino acids. The V and J ends lost 0 bases and 2 bases, in that order; junction bases with no gene match: 5. CDR3 DNA sequence: TGCGCCAGCAGCTTGGAGGACAGGTTCCCCTACGAGCAGTACTTC. Protein: CASSLEDRFPYEQYF. Based on the CDR3 plus reference TRBV5-1 and TRBJ2-7, the full variable domain is KAGVTQTPRYLIKTRGQQVTLSCSPISGHRSVSWYQQTPGQGLQFLFEYFSETQRNKGNFPGRFSGRQFSNSRSEMNVSTLELGDSALYLCASSLEDRFPYEQYFGPGTRLTVT.

This clonotype was seen a handful of times. The J gene is TRBJ2-7, the V gene TRBV3-1, with unresolved D. The CDR3 consists of 15 residues. Looked up from germline, CDR1 is LGHDT and CDR2 is YNNKEL (reference sequence). Trimming took 0 bases from V and 2 from J, leaving 11 bases between them. The CDR3 coding sequence is TGTGCCAGCAGCCAAGATACGGCAGACCCCTACGAGCAGTACTTC. Translation gives CASSQDTADPYEQYF.

This clonotype has more than one count but fewer than ten. Written as DNA, the CDR3 is TGCAGCGTAAAGGAGTCCAATCAGCCCCAGCATTTT. Translated: CSVKESNQPQHF. The rearrangement uses TRBV29-1 and TRBJ1-5; D ambiguous. The CDR3 covers 12 residues. Germline V gives CDR1 SQVTM, CDR2 ANQGSEA. The V and J ends lost 6 bases and 3 bases respectively, with 9 bases between them.

V and J are TRBV20-1 and TRBJ2-5; D uncertain. Germline CDR1 DFQATT, CDR2 SNEGSKA (reference sequence). This CDR3 has 14 amino acids. Trimming took off 6 bases at V and 3 bases at J, with 17 bases between the two ends. The CDR3, as DNA: TGCAGTGCCCCCCCGATCGGGTCGAAAGAGACCCAGTACTTC. Amino acids: CSAPPIGSKETQYF.

The chain is built from TRBV11-2 and TRBJ2-1, with 7 bases lining up with TRBD2. The tail of the sequence fits TRBJ2-7 better, so the J call may be wrong. Germline V lookup: CDR1 SGHAT, CDR2 FQNNGV. There are 15 residues in the CDR3. CDR3 in DNA: TGTGCCAGCAGCTTAGACCTAGCGGCCTACAATGAGCAGTACTTC. Translating it yields CASSLDLAAYNEQYF.

The chain links TRBV27 to TRBJ2-7, with 7 bases matching TRBD1. The CDR3 loop spans 16 amino acids. The V gene end was trimmed by 3 bases and the J gene end by 2 bases; junction bases not matched to a gene: 10. Per the germline V gene, CDR1 is MNHEY and CDR2 is SMNVEV (reference sequence). Written as DNA, the CDR3 is TGTGCCAGCAGTTTCGAGTTGACAGGGCTCCCCTACGAGCAGTACTTC. Protein sequence: CASSFELTGLPYEQYF.

This clonotype came up a few times. The chain combines TRBV20-1 with TRBJ2-5, with 9 bases lining up with TRBD2. Germline-derived CDR1 and CDR2 are DFQATT and SNEGSKA (reference sequence). CDR3 length: 16 amino acids. V shed 0 bases and J 5 bases; nucleotides not matched to a gene: 10. CDR3 in DNA: TGCAGTGCTAGAGATATGGCTAGCGGGACCCTTGAGACCCAGTACTTC. Protein sequence: CSARDMASGTLETQYF.

This clonotype was seen once. The CDR3 region has the DNA TGCGCCAGCAGCCAAGCAAGTTGGGGGACCCGGGGGAACATTCAGTACTTC. Residues: CASSQASWGTRGNIQYF. V usage is TRBV4-1 and J usage is TRBJ2-4; weak D call: TRBD2 (6 bases). The V gene lost 1 base and the J gene lost 7 bases, with 20 bases spanning the gap. The CDR3 runs to 17 residues. The germline gives CDR1 MGHRA, CDR2 YSYEKL.

The rearrangement joins TRBV9 to TRBJ1-2; possibly TRBD1 for D (5 bases). Germline assignment: CDR1 SGDLS and CDR2 YYNGEE. Trimming stripped 0 bases from V and 3 bases from J, with 12 bases between. CDR3 size: 15 residues. The CDR3 region is CASSVGGGSDYGYTF. Written as DNA, the CDR3 is TGTGCCAGCAGCGTAGGTGGGGGTTCGGACTATGGCTACACCTTC.

The chain combines TRBV20-1 with TRBJ1-2; maybe TRBD1 (5 bases). V was cut by 0 bases and J by 5 bases, with 13 bases left in between. Germline-derived CDR1 and CDR2 are DFQATT and SNEGSKA (reference sequence). CDR3 length: 14 amino acids. Here the CDR3 DNA reads TGCAGTGCTAGAGATACGGGGGAGGGGTATGGCTACACCTTC. Translation gives CSARDTGEGYGYTF.